The clone carrying this T cell receptor beta chain was observed many times. This CDR3 is built from 12 residues. The germline V gene encodes CDR1 LNHDA and CDR2 SQIVND (reference sequence). Trimming shortened V by 4 bases and J by 8 bases, and 11 bases separated the two germline ends. This entry comes from a study of T cells in Graves' hyperthyroidism and ophthalmopathy. From RNA transcripts, TCR beta CDR3 regions were amplified. The HTBI primer set served for first-round RT-PCR of the TCR CDR3. MiXCR was run by TCRdb on the multiplex PCR reads, yielding one entry per CDR3 protein. Of a few hundred thousand distinct CDR3 sequences in the sample, 15% to 20% were seen once.

This clonotype was sampled from a woman aged 40 to 50 with Graves' ophthalmopathy. This chain uses TRBV19 with TRBJ1-1; weak D call: TRBD1 (6 bases). Sequencing was carried out using blood. The CDR3 DNA reads TGTGCCAGTAGTAGCTACAGGGCAGAAGCTTTCTTT. It is translated as CASSSYRAEAFF.